This T cell receptor (beta chain) emerged from a study of blood T cell repertoires in COVID-19. Study-level information: COVID-19 samples, acute and convalescent, were from the United States, Italy and Spain. PBMCs, B-cell-depleted T cells, or T cells provided the cDNA or gDNA that made up the material.

In the study's own analysis: Amplification of reference gene primers was used by the study to estimate nucleated cell counts. Only in-frame clones appear in the TCRdb table, and some are missing; sequencing was by immunoSEQ multiplex PCR. That table furnishes V, J and clone size, whereas the DNA furnished D and trimming. Here the sample spans roughly 59,000 clones, over 75% being singletons. The material sequenced was peripheral blood. The TCR comes from a human donor in a cohort sampled during active COVID-19.

CDR3 nucleotides: TGTGCCAGCAGCTTGGTACTGTCCCTGGGCGACACCGGGGAGCTGTTTTTT. Protein product: CASSLVLSLGDTGELFF. This chain uses TRBV5-6 with TRBJ2-2; D remains unclear. Germline loops: CDR1 SGHDT, CDR2 YYEEEE. The germline V and J ends were trimmed by 0 bases and 3 bases, with 15 bases remaining between them. This CDR3 is 17 amino acids long.